The 29 T cell receptor beta chains reported below all come from one sample, sequenced in a study of blood T cell repertoires in COVID-19. The repertoire was sequenced with immunoSEQ multiplex PCR; TCRdb's copy has only in-frame clones and lacks some. The sample holds 150,000 to 200,000 clones, 93% seen once. Sample: peripheral blood. All receptors come from a woman aged 55-70 years with COVID-19, enrolled during active disease.

The V gene is TRBV2, the J gene TRBJ1-2; 7 bases agree with TRBD1. The CDR3 covers 13 residues. Germline trimming cut 4 bases from V and 8 bases from J; bases unmatched to any gene: 7. CDR1 and CDR2 (germline): SNHLY, FYNNEI. The CDR3, as DNA: TGTGCCAGCAGTGCCGGTACAGGGGTCGGCTACACCTTC. It encodes CASSAGTGVGYTF.

In nucleotides, the CDR3 is TGTGCCAGTAGCGAAACAGGCTACACTGAAGCTTTCTTT. Amino acids: CASSETGYTEAFF. The rearrangement links TRBV19 to TRBJ1-1, with D possibly TRBD1 on 5 matching bases. Looked up from germline, CDR1 is LNHDA and CDR2 is SQIVND (reference sequence). The V and J ends lost 6 bases and 3 bases respectively, with 11 bases between them. This CDR3 has 13 amino acids.

This rearrangement joins TRBV5-1 to TRBJ1-6; 8 nucleotides agree with TRBD1. CDR1 and CDR2 from the germline V gene are SGHRS and YFSETQ. J lost 2 bases, V lost 3 bases, and 4 bases had no gene match. The CDR3 spans 16 residues. The CDR3, as DNA: TGCGCCAGCAGCTCCGACAGGGGCCCCTATAATTCACCCCTCCACTTT. It is translated as CASSSDRGPYNSPLHF.

This clone has more than one count but fewer than ten. V usage is TRBV30 and J usage is TRBJ1-2; D possibly corresponds to TRBD1 (5 bases). V gave up 5 bases and J gave up 4 bases, with 14 bases separating them. The length of the CDR3 is 13 residues. Germline V lookup: CDR1 GTSNPN, CDR2 SVGIG (reference sequence). The CDR3, as DNA: TGTGCCTGGTACGATCAGGGTGCCTATGGCTACACCTTC. Amino acid sequence: CAWYDQGAYGYTF.

The chain recombines TRBV30 with TRBJ1-1; possible D gene TRBD1, 5 bases. Germline CDR1 GTSNPN, CDR2 SVGIG (reference sequence). V lost 3 bases and J 4 bases, leaving 12 bases between the germline ends. CDR3 length equals 13 residues. CDR3 sequence: CAWSWGDGTEAFF. The CDR3 nucleotides are TGTGCCTGGAGCTGGGGGGACGGCACTGAAGCTTTCTTT.

V gene TRBV12-3 or TRBV12-4 combines with J gene TRBJ1-4; D not certain. This CDR3 is 13 amino acids long. V was pared by 3 bases and J by 4 bases, with 6 bases between. CDR3 region: CASSFSYNEKLFF. CDR3 DNA: TGTGCCAGCAGTTTCTCTTATAATGAAAAACTGTTTTTT.

The J gene is TRBJ1-1, the V gene TRBV21-1; TRBD1 is the table's D call, not checked against the DNA. TRBV21-1 is given as a pseudogene. The CDR3 is 13 amino acids. In nucleotides, the CDR3 is TGTGCCAGCAGCAATCTGGACAGGGGGAAAGCTTTCTTT. Amino acids: CASSNLDRGKAFF.

The chain is built from TRBV19 and TRBJ2-3; TRBD1 agrees at 8 bases. V lost 6 bases, J lost 0 bases, and 11 bases stayed unmatched. Germline CDR1 LNHDA, CDR2 SQIVND (reference sequence). This CDR3 contains 17 residues. The CDR3 reads CASRRTGLTLSTDTQYF. CDR3 in DNA: TGTGCCAGTAGGAGGACAGGGTTAACACTTAGCACAGATACGCAGTATTTT.

This clone is a singleton in its sample. This chain joins TRBV5-1 and TRBJ1-1; 9 nucleotides match TRBD1. This CDR3 is built from 19 residues. Trimming cost V 1 base and J 5 bases; bases outside gene matches: 18. Germline V gives CDR1 SGHRS, CDR2 YFSETQ. DNA for the CDR3: TGCGCCAGCAGCTTGAGATCCCAAACAGGGGGCGGGTTGAGGACTGAAGCTTTCTTT. Translation: CASSLRSQTGGGLRTEAFF.

The V gene is TRBV5-1, the J gene TRBJ1-2; D is perhaps TRBD1 (5 bases). The CDR3 totals 15 residues. CDR1 SGHRS and CDR2 YFSETQ come from the germline V gene. Between the trimmed V and J ends, which lost 1 base and 0 bases, there was a span of 10 bases. The CDR3 sequence is CASSLWGGSNYGYTF. The CDR3, as DNA: TGCGCCAGCAGCTTGTGGGGCGGTTCTAACTATGGCTACACCTTC.

The chain recombines TRBV28 with TRBJ1-2, with D uncertain. The CDR3 length is 13 residues. Per the germline V gene, CDR1 is MDHEN and CDR2 is SYDVKM. Trimming left V 6 bases short and J 3 bases short, with 11 bases between. The CDR3 sequence: CASRPEVYYGYTF. The CDR3 region has the DNA TGTGCCAGCAGGCCAGAGGTTTACTATGGCTACACCTTC.

The DNA for the CDR3 is TGTGCCAGCAGTTTAGGCAGGGTCCTCTCCTACAATGAGCAGTTCTTC. This sequence encodes CASSLGRVLSYNEQFF. The chain carries TRBV6-2 or TRBV6-3 and TRBJ2-1; D perhaps matches TRBD1 (5 bases). The CDR3 consists of 16 residues. V was trimmed by 4 bases and J by 0 bases, leaving 13 bases between them. In germline, CDR1 is MNHEY, CDR2 SVGEGT.

The genes are TRBV2 and TRBJ1-6; 10 positions match TRBD1. The V and J ends lost 4 bases and 5 bases, in that order; junction bases with no gene match: 2. This CDR3 has 15 amino acids. CDR1 is SNHLY, CDR2 FYNNEI, per germline. The CDR3 coding sequence is TGTGCCAGCAGTGTCGGGACAGGGGATAATTCACCCCTCCACTTT. It yields the protein CASSVGTGDNSPLHF.

V and J are TRBV9 and TRBJ2-2; possible D gene TRBD1, 6 bases. The CDR3 spans 16 residues. The germline CDR1 and CDR2 sequences are SGDLS and YYNGEE. Trimming stripped 5 bases from V and 4 bases from J, with 18 bases between. CDR3 region: CASSSPRGLATGELFF. Here the CDR3 DNA reads TGTGCCAGCAGTTCCCCCAGGGGTCTAGCCACCGGGGAGCTGTTTTTT.

The chain has TRBV19 and TRBJ1-2; 9 bases fit TRBD1. Losses at the gene ends were 5 bases for V and 7 bases for J; bases not matched to a gene: 11. The CDR3 spans 15 residues. Per the germline V gene, CDR1 is LNHDA and CDR2 is SQIVND (reference sequence). The CDR3 loop is CASSGTSTGGGGYTF. CDR3 DNA: TGTGCCAGTAGTGGAACCTCGACAGGGGGTGGTGGCTACACCTTC.

The J gene is TRBJ2-5, the V gene TRBV7-8, with 11 bases identical to TRBD2. The CDR3 covers 13 residues. V trimming: 5 bases; J trimming: 10 bases; junction bases outside the gene matches: 6. Germline CDR1 reads SGHVS; CDR2 reads FQNEAQ. Here the CDR3 reads CASSPASGGFQYF. CDR3 DNA: TGTGCCAGCAGCCCCGCTAGCGGGGGGTTCCAGTACTTC.

The J gene is TRBJ2-3, the V gene TRBV7-3, with 11 nucleotides matching TRBD2. This CDR3 comprises 16 residues. Per the germline V gene, CDR1 is SGHTA and CDR2 is FQGTGA. Trimming removed 5 bases from V and 2 bases from J; junction bases left unmatched: 6. Here the CDR3 DNA reads TGTGCCAGCAGCGCTGGGACTAGCGGATACACAGATACGCAGTATTTT. This gives the protein CASSAGTSGYTDTQYF.

This clone was recorded once. The V and J genes are TRBV18 and TRBJ2-1; possible D gene TRBD2, 6 bases. The germline V and J ends were trimmed by 5 bases and 4 bases, with 9 bases remaining between them. CDR1 and CDR2 (germline): KGHSH, LQKENI. The CDR3 runs to 13 residues. CDR3 sequence (DNA): TGTGCCAGCTCAGATGGGACTTACAATGAGCAGTTCTTC. Translation: CASSDGTYNEQFF.

The chain couples TRBV4-3 to TRBJ1-2; maybe TRBD1 (6 bases). The CDR3 loop spans 12 amino acids. Trimming left V 1 base short and J 8 bases short, with 8 bases between. CDR1 is LGHNA and CDR2 is YSLEER in the germline V gene. The CDR3, as DNA: TGCGCCAGCAGCCAAGTCGACAGGGGCTACACCTTC. This encodes CASSQVDRGYTF.

The chain links TRBV12-1 to TRBJ1-2; the tabulated D call, TRBD1, remains unverified against the DNA. TRBV12-1 is a known pseudogene. This CDR3 has 17 residues. The CDR3 reads CASSLRGDRLANYGYTF. As DNA, the CDR3 is TGTGCCAGCAGCCTTAGGGGGGACAGGTTAGCTAACTATGGCTACACCTTC.

The chain has TRBV7-2 and TRBJ1-6, with 7 bases fitting TRBD1. The CDR3 extends over 16 amino acids. Looked up from germline, CDR1 is SGHTA and CDR2 is FQGNSA. The junction had 9 bases not matched to a gene; V was cut back by 1 base and J by 9 bases. The CDR3 DNA reads as TGTGCCAGCAGCTTAGTTCCAGGGGGAGAAGGTTCACCCCTCCACTTT. Protein: CASSLVPGGEGSPLHF.

The CDR3 coding sequence is TGTGCCAGCAACCAGGGACAGCCTAATGAAAAACTGTTTTTT. It yields the protein CASNQGQPNEKLFF. The V call is TRBV9, the J call TRBJ1-4, with 7 bases aligning to TRBD1. CDR3 size: 14 residues. V shed 6 bases and J 3 bases; nucleotides not matched to a gene: 5. CDR1 SGDLS and CDR2 YYNGEE come from the germline V gene. The full variable domain, completed using reference TRBV9 and TRBJ1-4, is DSGVTQTPKHLITATGQRVTLRCSPRSGDLSVYWYQQSLDQGLQFLIQYYNGEERAKGNILERFSAQQFPDLHSELNLSSLELGDSALYFCASNQGQPNEKLFFGSGTQLSVL.

The CDR3 sequence is CASSRLQGYYGYTF. CDR3 DNA sequence: TGTGCCAGCAGCCGCCTACAGGGTTACTATGGCTACACCTTC. The chain combines TRBV7-2 with TRBJ1-2; TRBD1 is a possible D gene (6 bases). Germline loops: CDR1 SGHTA, CDR2 FQGNSA. The CDR3 contains 14 residues. V was cut by 5 bases and J by 3 bases, with 13 bases left in between.

The chain couples TRBV9 to TRBJ2-1; D ambiguous. CDR3 size: 15 residues. Trimming shortened V by 0 bases and J by 7 bases, and 14 bases separated the two germline ends. Germline V CDR1 and CDR2: SGDLS, YYNGEE. The CDR3: CASSVVAGLVNEQFF. The CDR3 DNA sequence: TGTGCCAGCAGCGTAGTGGCAGGATTGGTTAATGAGCAGTTCTTC. Complete variable domain (other parts from reference TRBV9 and TRBJ2-1): DSGVTQTPKHLITATGQRVTLRCSPRSGDLSVYWYQQSLDQGLQFLIQYYNGEERAKGNILERFSAQQFPDLHSELNLSSLELGDSALYFCASSVVAGLVNEQFFGPGTRLTVL.

This chain joins TRBV30 and TRBJ1-3; 7 bases are a match to TRBD1. Germline V gene data show CDR1 as GTSNPN and CDR2 as SVGIG (reference sequence). The CDR3 is 15 amino acids. V shed 2 bases, J shed 0 bases, and the junction held 4 bases outside the gene matches. CDR3 region: CAWSRTGSSGNTIYF. The CDR3 DNA follows: TGTGCCTGGAGTCGGACAGGATCCTCTGGAAACACCATATATTTT.

V is TRBV18 and J is TRBJ1-1, with a weak D call TRBD1 (6 bases). The germline V and J ends were trimmed by 4 bases and 0 bases, with 9 bases remaining between them. This CDR3 region has 14 residues. Looked up from germline, CDR1 is KGHSH and CDR2 is LQKENI. CDR3 amino acids: CASSRTDMNTEAFF. As DNA, the CDR3 is TGTGCCAGCTCACGGACAGACATGAACACTGAAGCTTTCTTT.

The chain uses TRBV4-1 and TRBJ2-7; 12 nucleotides agree with TRBD2. Germline CDR1 and CDR2: MGHRA and YSYEKL. The CDR3 covers 16 residues. V lost 3 bases, J lost 3 bases, and 6 bases stayed unmatched. This chain's CDR3 is CASSQTLAGGFYEQYF. The CDR3 DNA is TGCGCCAGCAGCCAGACCCTAGCGGGGGGGTTCTACGAGCAGTACTTC.

In DNA form, the CDR3 reads TGTGCCAGCAGCGTCCGCACAGGGAACACTGAAGCTTTCTTT. It is translated as CASSVRTGNTEAFF. This chain connects TRBV9 to TRBJ1-1; perhaps TRBD1 as D (5 bases). Per germline, CDR1 SGDLS and CDR2 YYNGEE. CDR3 size: 14 residues. V was trimmed by 2 bases and J by 1 base, leaving 9 bases between them.

The chain joins TRBV7-2 to TRBJ1-2, with 7 nucleotides matching TRBD1. The V and J ends lost 3 bases and 5 bases, in that order; junction bases with no gene match: 6. There are 14 residues in the CDR3. Germline-derived CDR1 and CDR2 are SGHTA and FQGNSA. Here the CDR3 reads CASSFSGQTYGYTF. DNA of the CDR3: TGTGCCAGCAGCTTTTCGGGACAGACTTATGGCTACACCTTC. Together with reference TRBV7-2 and TRBJ1-2, the CDR3 gives the full variable domain: GAGVSQSPSNKVTEKGKDVELRCDPISGHTALYWYRQSLGQGLEFLIYFQGNSAPDKSGLPSDRFSAERTGGSVSTLTIQRTQQEDSAVYLCASSFSGQTYGYTFGSGTRLTVV.